This is a list of T cell receptor beta chains from one sample in a study of cytomegalovirus exposure and HLA in healthy donors. TCRdb's copy holds only in-frame clones and misses some; the assay was immunoSEQ multiplex PCR. The data show under 300,000 clones, 84% seen once. The sample taken for sequencing was PBMCs. The receptors come from a woman aged 40 to 55 in good health and CMV-seropositive. Each CDR3 is given with its conserved first and last residue. Each record gives: J gene, V gene, D gene, clone size, CDR3 protein, CDR3 DNA. D genes are given only for firm matches. The size entry is marked missing in some rows and otherwise reads once, few, many or a size class.

>TRBJ2-7|TRBV14|.|once
CASSNRDFSPSEQYF
TGTGCCAGCAGCAACCGGGACTTCAGCCCCTCCGAGCAGTACTTC
>TRBJ2-7|TRBV18|.|.
CASSTSWYEQYF
TGTGCCAGCTCCACCAGTTGGTACGAGCAGTACTTC
>TRBJ2-7|TRBV9|TRBD2|.
CASSVMASGDITYEQYF
TGTGCCAGCAGCGTAATGGCTAGCGGGGACATAACCTACGAGCAGTACTTC
>TRBJ2-7|TRBV25-1|.|.
CASSVPAGEQYF
TGTGCCAGCAGTGTTCCCGCCGGCGAGCAGTACTTC
>TRBJ2-7|TRBV5-6|TRBD2|few
CASSHSGRPSYEQYF
TGTGCCAGCAGCCATAGCGGGAGGCCCTCCTACGAGCAGTACTTC
>TRBJ2-5|TRBV5-4|.|once
CASSLVSGGETQYF
TGTGCCAGCAGCTTGGTTTCAGGTGGGGAGACCCAGTACTTC
>TRBJ1-2|TRBV2|.|.
CASRYREGYGYTF
TGTGCCAGCCGGTACAGGGAGGGCTATGGCTACACCTTC
>TRBJ2-5|TRBV19|.|.
CASSMGTGLGTQYF
TGTGCCAGTAGTATGGGGACTGGGCTCGGGACCCAGTACTTC
>TRBJ1-6|TRBV5-1|.|once
CASRVGDSNNSPLHF
TGCGCCAGCAGAGTGGGGGACTCCAATAATTCACCCCTCCACTTT
>TRBJ2-2|TRBV19|.|.
CASSIPIQTGELFF
TGTGCCAGTAGTATACCGATCCAGACCGGGGAGCTGTTTTTT
>TRBJ2-7|TRBV5-1|.|.
CASSLSGYEQYF
TGCGCCAGCAGCTTGTCCGGTTACGAGCAGTACTTC
>TRBJ2-7|TRBV27|TRBD1|.
CASSSEGASYEQYF
TGTGCCAGCAGTTCTGAGGGGGCATCCTACGAGCAGTACTTC
>TRBJ2-2|TRBV7-2|.|.
CASSFSSSRGTSTGELFF
TGTGCCAGCAGCTTTTCGTCATCCCGCGGGACTTCCACCGGGGAGCTGTTTTTT
>TRBJ2-7|TRBV27|.|.
CASSPSGLTPLEQYF
TGTGCCAGCAGTCCCTCCGGACTCACCCCCCTCGAGCAGTACTTC
>TRBJ2-7|TRBV7-7|TRBD2|.
CASSPTSGSNEQYF
TGTGCTAGCAGCCCTACTAGCGGGAGTAACGAGCAGTACTTC
>TRBJ1-6|TRBV7-2|.|few
CASSLNRVNSPLHF
TGTGCCAGCAGCTTAAACAGGGTTAATTCACCCCTCCACTTT
>TRBJ2-5|TRBV7-2|.|.
CASSSDSPEQETQYF
TGTGCCAGCAGCTCCGATAGTCCCGAGCAAGAGACCCAGTACTTC
>TRBJ1-4|TRBV7-6|.|.
CASSDFPATSKEKLFF
TGTGCCAGCAGCGACTTTCCGGCCACCTCAAAGGAAAAACTGTTTTTT
>TRBJ1-1|TRBV9|.|.
CASTRGVVGTEAFF
TGTGCCAGCACCAGGGGAGTGGTGGGCACTGAAGCTTTCTTT
>TRBJ1-1|TRBV7-3|.|.
CASSSNRGEAFF
TGTGCCAGCAGCTCCAATAGAGGTGAAGCTTTCTTT
>TRBJ1-6|TRBV4-1|.|.
CASSQDWGPGQDLTNSPLHF
TGCGCCAGCAGCCAAGATTGGGGGCCAGGGCAGGATTTGACTAATTCACCCCTCCACTTT
>TRBJ2-7|TRBV5-4|.|few
CASSLGGRLSYEQYF
TGTGCCAGCAGCTTGGGGGGGCGTCTCTCCTACGAGCAGTACTTC
>TRBJ2-5|TRBV11-2|.|once
CASSLFAAGRETQYF
TGTGCCAGCAGCTTATTTGCCGCGGGCAGAGAGACCCAGTACTTC
>TRBJ1-1|TRBV6-5|.|.
CASSYGGGSRNTEAFF
TGTGCCAGCAGTTACGGAGGAGGCAGCAGAAACACTGAAGCTTTCTTT
>TRBJ2-7|TRBV27|TRBD2|.
CASSWGLAGEEQYF
TGTGCCAGCAGTTGGGGACTAGCGGGAGAGGAGCAGTACTTC
>TRBJ2-1|TRBV28|.|.
CASSLKGLINEQFF
TGTGCCAGCAGTTTAAAGGGACTTATCAATGAGCAGTTCTTC